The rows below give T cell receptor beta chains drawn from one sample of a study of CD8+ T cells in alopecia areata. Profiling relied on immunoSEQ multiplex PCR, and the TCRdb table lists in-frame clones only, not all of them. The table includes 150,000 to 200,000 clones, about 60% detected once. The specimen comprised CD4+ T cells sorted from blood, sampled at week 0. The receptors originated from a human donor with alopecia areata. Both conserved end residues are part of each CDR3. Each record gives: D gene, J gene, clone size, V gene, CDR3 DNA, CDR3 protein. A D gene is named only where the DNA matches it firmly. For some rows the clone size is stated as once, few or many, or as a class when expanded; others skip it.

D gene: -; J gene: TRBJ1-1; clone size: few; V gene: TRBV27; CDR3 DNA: TGTGCCAGCAGTAAACTCCGGGACACTGAAGCTTTCTTT; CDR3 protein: CASSKLRDTEAFF
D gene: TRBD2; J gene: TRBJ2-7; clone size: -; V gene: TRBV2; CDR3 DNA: TGTGCCAGCAGTCAACTAGCGGGGGGGCCCGGCGAGCAGTACTTC; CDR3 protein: CASSQLAGGPGEQYF
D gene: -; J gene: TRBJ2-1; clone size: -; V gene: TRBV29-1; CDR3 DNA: TGCAGCGTCGTAAACAGGGTCTCCTACAATGAGCAGTTCTTC; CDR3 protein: CSVVNRVSYNEQFF
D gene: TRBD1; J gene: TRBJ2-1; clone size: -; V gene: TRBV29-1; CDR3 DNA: TGCAGCGCTAACAGGGGCAATGAGCAGTTCTTC; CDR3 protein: CSANRGNEQFF
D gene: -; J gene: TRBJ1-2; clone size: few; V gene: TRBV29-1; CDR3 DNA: TGCAGCGTTTGGGGGCAGACTGGCTACACCTTC; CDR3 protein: CSVWGQTGYTF
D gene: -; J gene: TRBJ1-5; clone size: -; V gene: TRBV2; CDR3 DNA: TGTGCCAGCACAGCAGACATCAATCAGCCCCAGCATTTT; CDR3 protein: CASTADINQPQHF
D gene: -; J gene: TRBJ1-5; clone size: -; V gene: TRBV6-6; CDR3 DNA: TGTGCCAGCAGACTCCCAGGGGATCAGCCCCAGCATTTT; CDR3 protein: CASRLPGDQPQHF
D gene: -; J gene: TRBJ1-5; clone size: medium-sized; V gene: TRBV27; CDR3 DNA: TGTGCCAGCAGCCCACAGAATAGCAATCAGCCCCAGCATTTT; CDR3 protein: CASSPQNSNQPQHF
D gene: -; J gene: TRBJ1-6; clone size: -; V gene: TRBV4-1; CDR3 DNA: TGCGCCAGCAGCCAAGTGAGCGTACCGGCGGGTTCACCCCTCCACTTT; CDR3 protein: CASSQVSVPAGSPLHF
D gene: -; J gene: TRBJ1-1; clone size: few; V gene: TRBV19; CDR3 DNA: TGTGCCAGTAGTCGAGAGGGGACGAACACTGAAGCTTTCTTT; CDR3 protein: CASSREGTNTEAFF
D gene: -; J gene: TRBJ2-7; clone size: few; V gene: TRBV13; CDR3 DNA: TGTGCCAGCAGCTTAGCGAGTGGGGGGACAGAGACCTACGAGCAGTACTTC; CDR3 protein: CASSLASGGTETYEQYF
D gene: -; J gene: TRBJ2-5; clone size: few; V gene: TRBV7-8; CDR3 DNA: TGTGCCAGCAGCTTATCTCCCATGGTTCGTACGGAGACCCAGTACTTC; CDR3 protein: CASSLSPMVRTETQYF
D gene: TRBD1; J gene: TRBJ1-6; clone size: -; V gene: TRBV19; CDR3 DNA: TGTGCCAGTACCCCTGGACAGGGGGCGCGGTATAATTCACCCCTCCACTTT; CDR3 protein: CASTPGQGARYNSPLHF
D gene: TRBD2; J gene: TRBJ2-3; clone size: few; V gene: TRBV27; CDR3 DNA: TGTGCCAGCAGCCGAACTAGCGGGGGAGTGACAGATACGCAGTATTTT; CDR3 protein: CASSRTSGGVTDTQYF
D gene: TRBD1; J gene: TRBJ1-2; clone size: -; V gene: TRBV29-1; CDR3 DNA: TGCAGCGTAGAACAGGGGGGGGCTAACTATGGCTACACCTTC; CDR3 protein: CSVEQGGANYGYTF
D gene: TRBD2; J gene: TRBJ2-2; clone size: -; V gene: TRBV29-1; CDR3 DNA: TGCAGCGTTGTTTTCGGGACTAGGGACCACCTTTTT; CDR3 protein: CSVVFGTRDHLF
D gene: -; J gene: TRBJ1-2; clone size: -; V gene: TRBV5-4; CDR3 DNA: TGTGCCAGCAGCTCGCCGGGGGCCCGTATGGGTGGCTACACCTTC; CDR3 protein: CASSSPGARMGGYTF
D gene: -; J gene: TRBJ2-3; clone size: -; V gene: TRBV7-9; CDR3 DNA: TGTGCCAGCAGCGCCTCAGGGGTCACCGATACGCAGTATTTT; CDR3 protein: CASSASGVTDTQYF
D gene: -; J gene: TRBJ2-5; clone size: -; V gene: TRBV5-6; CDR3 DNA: TGTGCCAGCGGACAGTACCAAGAGACCCAGTACTTC; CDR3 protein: CASGQYQETQYF
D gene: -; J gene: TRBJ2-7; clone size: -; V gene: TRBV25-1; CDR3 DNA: TGTGCCAGCAGTGTCCCGTCAGGCGAGGGGCAGTACAACGAGCAGTACTTC; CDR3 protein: CASSVPSGEGQYNEQYF
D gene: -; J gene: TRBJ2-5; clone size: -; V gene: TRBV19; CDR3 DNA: TGTGCCAGTAGTATGGTTTGGGGTAGGGAGACCCAGTACTTC; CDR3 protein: CASSMVWGRETQYF
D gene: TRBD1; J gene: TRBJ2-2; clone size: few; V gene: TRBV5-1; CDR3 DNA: TGCGCCAGCAGCTTGGGACAGGGGGCGAGCACCGGGGAGCTGTTTTTT; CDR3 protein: CASSLGQGASTGELFF
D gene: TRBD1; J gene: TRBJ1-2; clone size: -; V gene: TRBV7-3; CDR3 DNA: TGTGCCAGCAGCTTAACGGGGGACAGCAGATATGGCTACACCTTC; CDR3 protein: CASSLTGDSRYGYTF
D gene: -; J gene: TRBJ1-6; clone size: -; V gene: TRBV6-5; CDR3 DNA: TGTGCCAGCAGTGACGTGGAGAATTCACCCCTCCACTTT; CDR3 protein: CASSDVENSPLHF
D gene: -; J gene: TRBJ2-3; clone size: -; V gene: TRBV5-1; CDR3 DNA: TGCGCCAGCAGCTTGGCCCCCCCCACAGATACGCAGTATTTT; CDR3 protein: CASSLAPPTDTQYF
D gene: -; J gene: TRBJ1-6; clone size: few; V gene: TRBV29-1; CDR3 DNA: TGCAGCGTTGGGGGCAGGAATTCACCCCTCCACTTT; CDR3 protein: CSVGGRNSPLHF
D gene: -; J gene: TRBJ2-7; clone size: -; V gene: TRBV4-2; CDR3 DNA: TGTGCCAGCAGCCGAGGGACTCCTAGCTCCTACGAGCAGTACTTC; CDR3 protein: CASSRGTPSSYEQYF
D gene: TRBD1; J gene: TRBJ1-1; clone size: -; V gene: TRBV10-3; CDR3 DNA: TGTGCCATCAGTGAGTCTCCGCGACCGGGACAGGGAATGAACACTGAAGCTTTCTTT; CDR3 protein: CAISESPRPGQGMNTEAFF
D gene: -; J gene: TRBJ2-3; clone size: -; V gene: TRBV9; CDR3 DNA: TGTGCCAGCAGCGGCACCATCGCAGATACGCAGTATTTT; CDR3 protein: CASSGTIADTQYF
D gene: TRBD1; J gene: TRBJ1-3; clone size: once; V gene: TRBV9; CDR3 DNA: TGTGCCAGCAGCGTAAGACAGGGTGGAAACACCATATATTTT; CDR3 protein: CASSVRQGGNTIYF
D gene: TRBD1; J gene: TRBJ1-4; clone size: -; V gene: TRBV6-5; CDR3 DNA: TGTGCCAGCAGGTTGACAGGGTTTAATGAAAAACTGTTTTTT; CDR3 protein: CASRLTGFNEKLFF
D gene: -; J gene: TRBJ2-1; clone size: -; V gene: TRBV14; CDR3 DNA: TGTGCCAGCAGCCCTGGGGCAGGGCTCAATGAGCAGTTCTTC; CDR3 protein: CASSPGAGLNEQFF
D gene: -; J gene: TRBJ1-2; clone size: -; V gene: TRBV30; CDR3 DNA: TGTGCCTGGAGTGTACGAACCCCTCAGCCTTCCTACACCTTC; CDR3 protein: CAWSVRTPQPSYTF
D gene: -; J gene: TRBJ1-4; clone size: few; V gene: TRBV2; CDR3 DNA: TGTGCCAGCGAATGGACACCGGGGGAAAAACTGTTTTTT; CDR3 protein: CASEWTPGEKLFF
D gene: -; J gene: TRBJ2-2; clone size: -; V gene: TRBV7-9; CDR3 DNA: TGTGCCAGCAGCTTAGTAACCCTCAAAGGGAGCACCGGGGAGCTGTTTTTT; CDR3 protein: CASSLVTLKGSTGELFF
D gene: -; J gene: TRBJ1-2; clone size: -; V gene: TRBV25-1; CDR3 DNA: TGTGCCAGCACGTCGTGGAGCTATGGCTACACCTTC; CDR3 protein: CASTSWSYGYTF
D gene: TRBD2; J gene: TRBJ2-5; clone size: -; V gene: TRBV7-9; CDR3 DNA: TGTGCCAGCAGCTTACAGTCTAGCGGGTACCAAGAGACCCAGTACTTC; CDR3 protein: CASSLQSSGYQETQYF
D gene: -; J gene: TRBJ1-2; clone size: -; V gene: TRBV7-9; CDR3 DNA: TGTGCCAGCAGCTTAATGGGGGATGGCTACACCTTC; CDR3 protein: CASSLMGDGYTF
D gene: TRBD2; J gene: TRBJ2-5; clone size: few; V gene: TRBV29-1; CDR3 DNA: TGCAGCGTTGGGACTAGCGGGTGGCCCCGAGAGACCCAGTACTTC; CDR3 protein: CSVGTSGWPRETQYF
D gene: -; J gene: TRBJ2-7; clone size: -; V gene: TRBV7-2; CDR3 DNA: TGTGCCAGCAGCTTCAACGGGAATGGCTACGAGCAGTACTTC; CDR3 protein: CASSFNGNGYEQYF
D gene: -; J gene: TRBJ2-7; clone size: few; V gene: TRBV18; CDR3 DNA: TGTGCCAGCTGTTTTTCATACGAGCAGTACTTC; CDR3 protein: CASCFSYEQYF
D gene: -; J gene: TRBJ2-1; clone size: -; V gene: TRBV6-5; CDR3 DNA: TGTGCCAGCAGCCCATCGACAGAAAATGAGCAGTTCTTC; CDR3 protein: CASSPSTENEQFF
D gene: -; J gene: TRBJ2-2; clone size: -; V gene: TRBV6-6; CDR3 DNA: TGTGCCAGCAGTGGAGACAGATACGGGGAGCTGTTTTTT; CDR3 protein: CASSGDRYGELFF
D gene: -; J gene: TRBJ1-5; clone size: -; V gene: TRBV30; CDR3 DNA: TGTGCCTGGAGTGTCCGTCGGACAGATTATAGCCATCAGCCCCAGCATTTT; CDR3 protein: CAWSVRRTDYSHQPQHF
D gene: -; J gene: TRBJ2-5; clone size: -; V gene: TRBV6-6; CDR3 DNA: TGTGCCAGCAGGAACCTGGAGACCCAGTACTTC; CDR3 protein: CASRNLETQYF
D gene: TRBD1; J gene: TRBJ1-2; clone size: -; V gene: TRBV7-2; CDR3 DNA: TGTGCCAGCAGCGATCCCCGGGACAGCTACTATGGCTACACCTTC; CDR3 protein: CASSDPRDSYYGYTF
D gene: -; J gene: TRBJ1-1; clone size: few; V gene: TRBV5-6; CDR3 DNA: TGTGCCAGCAGTGGACGCATGAACACTGAAGCTTTCTTT; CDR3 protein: CASSGRMNTEAFF
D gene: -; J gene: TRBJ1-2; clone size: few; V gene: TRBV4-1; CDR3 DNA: TGCGCCAGCAGCCACGATACACAGGGAAACTATGGCTACACCTTC; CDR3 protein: CASSHDTQGNYGYTF
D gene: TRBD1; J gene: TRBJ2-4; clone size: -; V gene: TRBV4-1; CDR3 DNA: TGCGCCAGCAGCCAACCGGCCCGGGACAGCAAAAACATTCAGTACTTC; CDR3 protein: CASSQPARDSKNIQYF
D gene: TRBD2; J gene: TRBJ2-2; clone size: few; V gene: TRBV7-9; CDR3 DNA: TGTGCCAGCAGCCCTGGACTAGAGGCCGGGGAGCTGTTTTTT; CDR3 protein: CASSPGLEAGELFF
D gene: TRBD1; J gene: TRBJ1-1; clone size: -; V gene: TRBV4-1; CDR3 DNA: TGCGCCAGCAGCCAAGTACCAGGGGGCACTGAAGCTTTCTTT; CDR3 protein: CASSQVPGGTEAFF